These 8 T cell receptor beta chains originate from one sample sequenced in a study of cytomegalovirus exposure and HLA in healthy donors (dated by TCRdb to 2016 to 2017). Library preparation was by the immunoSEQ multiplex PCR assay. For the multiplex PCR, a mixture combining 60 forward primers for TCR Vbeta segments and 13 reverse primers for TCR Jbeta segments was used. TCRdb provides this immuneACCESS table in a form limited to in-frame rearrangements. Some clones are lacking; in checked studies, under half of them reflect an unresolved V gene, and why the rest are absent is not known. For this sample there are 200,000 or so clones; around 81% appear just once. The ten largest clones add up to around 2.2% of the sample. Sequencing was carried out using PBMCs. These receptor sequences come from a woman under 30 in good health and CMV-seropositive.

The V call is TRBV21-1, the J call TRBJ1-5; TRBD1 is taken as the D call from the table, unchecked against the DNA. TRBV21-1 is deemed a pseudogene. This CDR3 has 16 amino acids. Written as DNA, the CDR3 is TGTGCCAGCAGATCTAGGACAGGTTATAGCAATCAGCCCCAGCATTTT. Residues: CASRSRTGYSNQPQHF.

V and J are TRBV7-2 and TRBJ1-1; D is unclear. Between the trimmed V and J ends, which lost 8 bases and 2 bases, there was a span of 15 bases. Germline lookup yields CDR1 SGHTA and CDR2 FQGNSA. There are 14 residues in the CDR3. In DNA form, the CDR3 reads TGTGCCAGCGCCCTAGAGGATGAAAACACTGAAGCTTTCTTT. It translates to CASALEDENTEAFF.

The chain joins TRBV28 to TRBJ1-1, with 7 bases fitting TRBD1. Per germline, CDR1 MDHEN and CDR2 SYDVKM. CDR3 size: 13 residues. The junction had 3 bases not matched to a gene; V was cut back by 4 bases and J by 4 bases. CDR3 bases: TGTGCCAGCAGTTACAGGGGTATCACTGAAGCTTTCTTT. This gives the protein CASSYRGITEAFF.

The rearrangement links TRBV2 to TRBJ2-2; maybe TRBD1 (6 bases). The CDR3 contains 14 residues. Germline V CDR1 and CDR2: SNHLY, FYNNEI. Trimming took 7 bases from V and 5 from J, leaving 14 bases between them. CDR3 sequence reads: CASMSGGRTGELFF. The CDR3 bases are TGTGCCAGCATGTCTGGGGGCAGGACCGGGGAGCTGTTTTTT.

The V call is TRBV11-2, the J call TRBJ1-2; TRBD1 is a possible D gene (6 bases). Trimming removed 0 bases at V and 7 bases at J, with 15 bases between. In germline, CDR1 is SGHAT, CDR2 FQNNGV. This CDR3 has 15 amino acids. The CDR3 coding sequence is TGTGCCAGCAGCTTAGACTATAGGACAGAAGGTGGCTACACCTTC. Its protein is CASSLDYRTEGGYTF.

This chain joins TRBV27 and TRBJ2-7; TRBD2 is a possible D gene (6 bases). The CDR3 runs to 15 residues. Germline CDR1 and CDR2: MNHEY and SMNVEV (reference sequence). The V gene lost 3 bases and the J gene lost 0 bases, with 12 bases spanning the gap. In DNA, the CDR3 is TGTGCCAGCAGTTTGTCGGGACTTCTCTCCTACGAGCAGTACTTC. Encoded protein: CASSLSGLLSYEQYF.

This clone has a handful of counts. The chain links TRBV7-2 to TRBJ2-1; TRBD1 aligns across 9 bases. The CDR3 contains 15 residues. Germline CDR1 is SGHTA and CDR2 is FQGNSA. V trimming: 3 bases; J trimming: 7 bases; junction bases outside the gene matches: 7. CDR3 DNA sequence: TGTGCCAGCAGCTTGGTGGGACAGGGTTGGAATGAGCAGTTCTTC. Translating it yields CASSLVGQGWNEQFF.

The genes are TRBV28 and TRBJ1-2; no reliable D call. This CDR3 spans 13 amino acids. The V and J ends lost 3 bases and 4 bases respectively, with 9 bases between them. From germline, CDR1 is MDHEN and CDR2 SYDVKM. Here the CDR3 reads CASSFTALYGYTF. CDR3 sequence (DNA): TGTGCCAGCAGTTTCACAGCCCTCTATGGCTACACCTTC.